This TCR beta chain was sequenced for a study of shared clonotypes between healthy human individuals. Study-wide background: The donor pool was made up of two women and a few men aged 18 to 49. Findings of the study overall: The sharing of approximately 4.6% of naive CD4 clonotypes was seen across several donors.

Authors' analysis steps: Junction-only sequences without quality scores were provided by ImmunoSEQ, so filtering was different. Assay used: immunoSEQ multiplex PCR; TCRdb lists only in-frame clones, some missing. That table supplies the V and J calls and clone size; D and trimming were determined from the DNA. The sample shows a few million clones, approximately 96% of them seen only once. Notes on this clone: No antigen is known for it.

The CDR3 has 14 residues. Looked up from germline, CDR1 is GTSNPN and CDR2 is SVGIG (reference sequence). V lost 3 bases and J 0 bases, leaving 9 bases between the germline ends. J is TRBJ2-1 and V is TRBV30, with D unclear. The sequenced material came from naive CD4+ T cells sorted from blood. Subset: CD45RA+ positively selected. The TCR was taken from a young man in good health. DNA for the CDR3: TGTGCCTGGAGGGGGATGGTCTCCTACAATGAGCAGTTCTTC. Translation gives CAWRGMVSYNEQFF.